Each of the 15 T cell receptor beta chains below was sequenced from the same sample in a study of CD8+CD57+ T cells in acquired aplastic anemia. The template for TCR beta VDJ and CDR3 sequence profiling was genomic DNA. TCRdb itself ran the reads through MiXCR, one entry per CDR3 protein. The data hold about 220,000 distinct CDR3 sequences, with roughly 35% observed a single time. Source material: sorted CD4+, CD8+, or CD8+CD57+ T cells (not recorded which) from PBMCs. The receptor set was obtained from a human donor in good health, serving as a control.

This clonotype was counted between two and nine times. The CDR3 coding sequence is TGTGCCAGCAGCCCTTTCAATGCCCAGTTGAACACCGGGGAGCTGTTTTTT. Its translation is CASSPFNAQLNTGELFF. This chain uses TRBV7-3 with TRBJ2-2; D call uncertain. The CDR3 loop spans 17 amino acids. The ends were cut back, 5 bases at V and 1 base at J, with 17 bases in the middle. Germline CDR1 is SGHTA and CDR2 is FQGTGA.

In its sample, this clonotype was seen many times. The chain employs TRBV18 and TRBJ2-7; weak D call: TRBD1 (6 bases). Germline lookup yields CDR1 KGHSH and CDR2 LQKENI. Trimming cost V 3 bases and J 3 bases, with 9 bases left between them. The CDR3 totals 13 residues. This CDR3 reads CASSPGADYEQYF. For the CDR3, the DNA is TGTGCCAGCTCACCGGGGGCGGACTACGAGCAGTACTTC. Using reference TRBV18 and TRBJ2-7 for the parts outside the CDR3, the full variable domain is NAGVMQNPRHLVRRRGQEARLRCSPMKGHSHVYWYRQLPEEGLKFMVYLQKENIIDESGMPKERFSAEFPKEGPSILRIQQVVRGDSAAYFCASSPGADYEQYFGPGTRLTVT.

This clonotype was counted a few times. This likely comes from a read error, as the CDR3 has no conserved phenylalanine or tryptophan at its end. It is unclear where the CDR3 begins or ends on the DNA, so no DNA is shown, and the CDR3 is as TCRdb lists it. The chain has TRBV20-1 and TRBJ1-1. The CDR3 numbers 14 amino acids, ends counted. Germline CDR1 and CDR2: DFQATT and SNEGSKA (reference sequence). The chain's CDR3 is CSARDPRNPLKGFV.

V and J are TRBV6-1 and TRBJ2-5; 7 bases align to TRBD1. Germline V gene lookup returns CDR1 MNHNS and CDR2 SASEGT. CDR3 length: 14 amino acids. The V and J ends lost 7 bases and 1 base, in that order; junction bases with no gene match: 6. CDR3 protein: CASTPGDSQETQYF. In DNA form, the CDR3 reads TGTGCCAGCACCCCTGGGGACAGCCAAGAGACCCAGTACTTC.

The chain couples TRBV10-3 to TRBJ2-7; 10 bases are shared with TRBD1. There are 14 residues in the CDR3. Germline CDR1 reads ENHRY; CDR2 reads SYGVKD. Trimming cost V 6 bases and J 4 bases; bases outside gene matches: 6. DNA for the CDR3: TGTGCCATCAGCCGGGACAGGGGAACATACGAGCAGTACTTC. This codes for CAISRDRGTYEQYF.

This clonotype was seen only a few times. A much larger clone lies one base from this, so it may be a read error. The DNA of the CDR3 is TGTGCCAGCAGACTGGAGTGGTCCTACGAGCAGTACTTC. Translating gives CASRLEWSYEQYF. V and J are TRBV7-2 and TRBJ2-7; no reliable D call. V was clipped by 6 bases and J by 1 base, with 10 bases between them. The CDR3 totals 13 residues. Germline loops: CDR1 SGHTA, CDR2 FQGNSA.

This clonotype was seen at least ten times. V gene TRBV7-9 combines with J gene TRBJ1-1; D gene unclear. Germline lookup yields CDR1 SEHNR and CDR2 FQNEAQ (reference sequence). Trimming left V 5 bases short and J 2 bases short, with 12 bases between. The length of the CDR3 is 14 residues. CDR3: CASSPWTVNTEAFF. The DNA for the CDR3 is TGTGCCAGCAGCCCCTGGACCGTCAACACTGAAGCTTTCTTT.

The rearrangement joins TRBV9 to TRBJ2-2, with no clear D. This CDR3 is built from 12 residues. V gave up 6 bases and J gave up 6 bases, with 9 bases separating them. The germline gives CDR1 SGDLS, CDR2 YYNGEE. The CDR3 region has the DNA TGTGCCAGCAACCAAGGAGCCGGGGAGCTGTTTTTT. This codes for CASNQGAGELFF.

The genes are TRBV19 and TRBJ1-1, with unresolved D. CDR3 length: 13 residues. CDR1 is LNHDA, CDR2 SQIVND, per germline (reference sequence). The V gene lost 9 bases and the J gene lost 1 base, with 12 bases spanning the gap. In DNA, the CDR3 is TGTGCCAGCACCCGGCGGGGGAACACTGAAGCTTTCTTT. Translation: CASTRRGNTEAFF.

As regards this clonotype: A much larger clone lies one base from this, so it may be a read error. This sequence joins TRBV19 and TRBJ1-2; D might be TRBD1 (5 bases). CDR1 LNHDA and CDR2 SQIVND come from the germline V gene (reference sequence). CDR3 length: 19 amino acids. CDR3 in DNA: TGTGCCAGTAGTATTTATGGTTCGGGACGGAACTCTAGGAACTATGACTACACCTTC. Its translation is CASSIYGSGRNSRNYDYTF.

This clonotype has only a few counts. V gene TRBV6-1 combines with J gene TRBJ2-7; possibly TRBD1 or TRBD2 for D (5 bases each). V shed 8 bases and J shed 2 bases, with 19 bases lying between them. The CDR3 extends over 15 amino acids. Germline-derived CDR1 and CDR2 are MNHNS and SASEGT. In nucleotides, the CDR3 is TGTGCCAGCCAAAGGCAAGACGGGGCTGCCTACGAGCAGTACTTC. Amino acid sequence: CASQRQDGAAYEQYF.

Many counts were recorded for this clonotype. This rearrangement joins TRBV5-4 to TRBJ2-7; D is unresolved. Per germline, CDR1 SGHNT and CDR2 YYREEE (reference sequence). The CDR3 sequence is 11 residues long. Trimming removed 4 bases from V and 7 bases from J, with 9 bases in between. The CDR3 loop is CASSNVREQYF. For the CDR3, the DNA is TGTGCCAGCAGCAACGTACGGGAGCAGTACTTC.

This clonotype was recorded many times. This sequence joins TRBV2 and TRBJ1-4; D possibly corresponds to TRBD1 (5 bases). The germline V and J ends were trimmed by 8 bases and 0 bases, with 10 bases remaining between them. The CDR3 has 14 amino acids. Germline V CDR1 and CDR2: SNHLY, FYNNEI. CDR3 DNA: TGTGCCAGCGAAGGGGTGGCAACTAATGAAAAACTGTTTTTT. It is translated as CASEGVATNEKLFF.

This clonotype came up a few times. The chain carries TRBV27 and TRBJ2-7, with TRBD1 matching 7 bases. Germline trimming cut 5 bases from V and 3 bases from J; bases unmatched to any gene: 4. The germline V gene has CDR1 MNHEY and CDR2 SMNVEV (reference sequence). This CDR3 has 13 residues. As DNA, the CDR3 is TGTGCCAGCAGTCGACAGGGTCTCTACGAGCAGTACTTC. It is translated as CASSRQGLYEQYF.

About this clonotype itself: An end of the junction differs from the germline gene, which may be a read error. The chain is built from TRBV11-2 and TRBJ1-6; TRBD1 might be the D (6 bases). The germline gives CDR1 SGHAT, CDR2 FQNNGV. The CDR3 contains 16 residues. CDR3 residues: CASSQRRTAHNSPLRF. CDR3 bases: TGTGCCAGCAGCCAGAGAAGGACAGCCCATAATTCACCCCTCCGCTTT.